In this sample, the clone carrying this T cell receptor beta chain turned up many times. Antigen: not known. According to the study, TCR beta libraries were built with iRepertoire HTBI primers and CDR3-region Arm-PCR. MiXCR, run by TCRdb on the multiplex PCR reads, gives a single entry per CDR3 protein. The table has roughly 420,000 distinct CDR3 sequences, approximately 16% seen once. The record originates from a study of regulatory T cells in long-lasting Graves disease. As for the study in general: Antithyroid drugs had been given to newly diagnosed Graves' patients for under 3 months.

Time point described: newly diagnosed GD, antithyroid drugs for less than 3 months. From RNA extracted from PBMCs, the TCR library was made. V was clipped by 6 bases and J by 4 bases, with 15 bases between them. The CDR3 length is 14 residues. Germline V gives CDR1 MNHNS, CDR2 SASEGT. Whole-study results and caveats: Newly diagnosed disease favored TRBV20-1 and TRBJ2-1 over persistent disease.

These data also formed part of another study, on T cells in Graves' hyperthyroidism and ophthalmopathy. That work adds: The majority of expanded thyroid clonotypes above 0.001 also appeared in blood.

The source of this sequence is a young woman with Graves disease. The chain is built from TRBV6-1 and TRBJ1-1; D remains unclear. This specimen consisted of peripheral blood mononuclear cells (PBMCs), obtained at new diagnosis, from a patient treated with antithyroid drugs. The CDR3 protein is CASSLTPRGTEAFF. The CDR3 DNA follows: TGTGCCAGCAGCCTGACCCCGCGGGGCACTGAAGCTTTCTTT.